This T cell receptor (beta chain) was sequenced during a study of CD8 T cells in ankylosing spondylitis. Study results and caveats: About 8 highly homologous variants made up a TCR beta motif that seemed to typify ankylosing spondylitis blood. The authors reported significant enrichment of disease-linked clones in matched ankylosing spondylitis synovial fluid. Some motif variants were previously reported in reactive arthritis synovial fluid and blood.

With molecular barcodes, quantitative 5'-RACE was used to make the TCR beta libraries. Using its own MiXCR run on the 5' RACE reads, TCRdb lists one record per CDR3 protein. The sample holds 200,000 to 250,000 distinct CDR3 sequences, roughly 24% seen once. With respect to this clonotype: What it binds is unknown.

Germline CDR1 is MNHNS and CDR2 is SASEGT. V lost 6 bases and J 0 bases, leaving 11 bases between the germline ends. CDR3 length equals 14 residues. The material sequenced was blood, either unsorted or a sorted T cell fraction (not recorded which). The chain combines TRBV6-1 with TRBJ1-1; D gene uncertain. The sequence derives from a male donor with ankylosing spondylitis or in good health (not recorded which). In nucleotides, the CDR3 is TGTGCCAGCAGCCGTACCAGCCTGAACACTGAAGCTTTCTTT. This gives the protein CASSRTSLNTEAFF.